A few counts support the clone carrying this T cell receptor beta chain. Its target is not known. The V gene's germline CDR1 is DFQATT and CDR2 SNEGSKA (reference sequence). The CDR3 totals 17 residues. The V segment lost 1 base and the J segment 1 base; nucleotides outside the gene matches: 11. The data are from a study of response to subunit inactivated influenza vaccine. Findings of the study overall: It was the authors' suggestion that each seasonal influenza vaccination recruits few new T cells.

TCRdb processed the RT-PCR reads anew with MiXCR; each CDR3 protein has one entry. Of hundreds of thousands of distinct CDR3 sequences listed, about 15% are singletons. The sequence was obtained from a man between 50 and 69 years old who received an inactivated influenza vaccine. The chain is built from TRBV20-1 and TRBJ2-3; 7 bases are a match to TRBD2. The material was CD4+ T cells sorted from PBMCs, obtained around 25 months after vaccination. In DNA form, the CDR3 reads TGCAGTGCTAGAGTTCTACAGCCGGGGAGGGGCACAGATACGCAGTATTTT. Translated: CSARVLQPGRGTDTQYF.